The source of this TCR beta chain is a study of cytomegalovirus exposure and HLA in healthy donors (dated by TCRdb to about 2017). Broadly, across the study: According to a later analysis, one platform produced both the roughly 120 validation repertoires and the 730 or so repertoires of the first cohort. The aim of the study was to test whether cataloging public T cell receptors could identify signatures of past pathogen exposure. Along with the approximately 670-subject first cohort, a separate validation cohort of about 110 different subjects was used. The study combined high-throughput TCR immunosequencing, statistical association of individual TCRs with disease status, and machine learning to predict cytomegalovirus infection status.

V is cut back by 7 bases and J by 6 bases, with 7 bases in the junction unmatched. CDR1 MDHEN and CDR2 SYDVKM are derived from the germline V gene. The CDR3 has 16 amino acids, counting the end cysteine and phenylalanine. CDR3 DNA only is kept here, 48 bases in frame from base 1. Receptors were amplified or captured by the immunoSEQ multiplex PCR assay. In the paper's pipeline: A statistical classification framework was built for diagnosing cytomegalovirus status from the catalog of TCR beta chain sequences. TCRdb limited this immuneACCESS table to in-frame rearrangements with V and J called. A share of clones is missing; checked studies link under half to unresolved V genes, and the rest is unexplained. From that table come the V and J calls and clone size; the DNA was used to work out D and trimming. Here the sample has about 58,000 clones; roughly nine tenths occur a single time. 0.85% to 1.2% of the sample comes from the top ten.

Comments on this clone: This receptor's antigen is unknown. Base qualities are not at hand, and no much larger clone is one base apart.

Study-level results and caveats: Most TCR sequences were seen in very few donors, while some public TCRs were found in many individuals. A total of some 180 TCR beta chains were listed by the study as associated with cytomegalovirus. According to the authors, the approach could potentially be generalized to other disease states and immunological phenotypes. Cytomegalovirus status was reported to be diagnosed by the classifier with high specificity and sensitivity in both the original and validation cohorts. In vitro tests confirmed that a few of the cytomegalovirus-associated TCR beta chains recognize cytomegalovirus antigens. A later analysis lacked HLA typing for the validation cohort, so it scored co-occurrence in that cohort across all 120 or so repertoires. A later analysis found that TCRs clustered in the first cohort also tended to co-occur in the 95 to 150 validation repertoires, with 94% of cluster scores above 0.

The donors belonged to the validation cohort of approximately 130 subjects, which was separate from the roughly 700-subject first cohort. The source of this sequence is a man younger than 30 in good health and CMV-seronegative. The sample taken for sequencing was PBMCs. The sequence links TRBV28 to TRBJ2-1, with TRBD2 matching 15 junction bases. The base sequence is TGTGCCAGCAACTCCCCGGGACTAGCGGGAGGCAATGAGCAGTTCTTC. Its protein is CASNSPGLAGGNEQFF.